Detailed here is one T cell receptor (beta chain). These data come from a study of blood T cell repertoires in COVID-19. Looking at the study overall: COVID-19 samples collected from the United States, Italy and Spain covered acute and convalescent phases.

Sequencing used immunoSEQ multiplex PCR; TCRdb keeps in-frame clones, though not all of them. The table lists 100,000 to 150,000 clones, 55% to 75% of them singletons. Germline trimming cut 3 bases from V and 2 bases from J; bases unmatched to any gene: 13. The V gene's germline CDR1 is SGHRS and CDR2 YFSETQ. The CDR3 covers 19 residues. The chain employs TRBV5-1 and TRBJ2-1; the match to TRBD1 covers 11 bases. The sequenced sample was peripheral blood. The sequence came from a woman in her seventies with acute or convalescent COVID-19. Here the CDR3 DNA reads TGCGCCAGCAGCTCCTGGACAGGGGGCATAGCGGCCCCCTACAATGAGCAGTTCTTC. It encodes CASSSWTGGIAAPYNEQFF.